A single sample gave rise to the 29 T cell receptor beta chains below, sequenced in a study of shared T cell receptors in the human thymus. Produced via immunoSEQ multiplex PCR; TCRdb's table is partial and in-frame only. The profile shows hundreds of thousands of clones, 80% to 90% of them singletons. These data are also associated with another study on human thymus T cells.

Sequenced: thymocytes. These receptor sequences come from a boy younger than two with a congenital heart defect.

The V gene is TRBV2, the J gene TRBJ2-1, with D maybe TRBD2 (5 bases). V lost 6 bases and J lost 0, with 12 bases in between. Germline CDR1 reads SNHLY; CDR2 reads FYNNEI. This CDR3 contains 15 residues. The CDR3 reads CASRLSGYSYNEQFF. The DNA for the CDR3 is TGTGCCAGCAGACTAAGCGGCTACTCCTACAATGAGCAGTTCTTC.

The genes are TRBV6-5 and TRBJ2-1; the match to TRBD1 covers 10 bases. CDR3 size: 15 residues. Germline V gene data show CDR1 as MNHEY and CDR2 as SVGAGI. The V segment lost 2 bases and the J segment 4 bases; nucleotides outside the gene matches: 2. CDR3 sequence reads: CASSYGTGVYNEQFF. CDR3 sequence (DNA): TGTGCCAGCAGTTACGGGACAGGGGTGTACAATGAGCAGTTCTTC.

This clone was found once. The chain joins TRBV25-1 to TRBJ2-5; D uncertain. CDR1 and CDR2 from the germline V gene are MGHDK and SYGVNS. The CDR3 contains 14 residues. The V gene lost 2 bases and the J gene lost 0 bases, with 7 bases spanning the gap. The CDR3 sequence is CASSEGENQETQYF. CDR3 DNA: TGTGCCAGCAGTGAAGGAGAGAACCAAGAGACCCAGTACTTC.

CDR3 coding DNA: TGTGCCAGCGGCCCGTGGTGGAGTTTAGGTGAAAAACTGTTTTTT. This codes for CASGPWWSLGEKLFF. The chain uses TRBV28 and TRBJ1-4; D is undetermined. Germline loops: CDR1 MDHEN, CDR2 SYDVKM. V shed 8 bases and J shed 7 bases, with 20 bases lying between them. The CDR3 has 15 residues. Based on the CDR3 plus reference TRBV28 and TRBJ1-4, the full variable domain is DVKVTQSSRYLVKRTGEKVFLECVQDMDHENMFWYRQDPGLGLRLIYFSYDVKMKEKGDIPEGYSVSREKKERFSLILESASTNQTSMYLCASGPWWSLGEKLFFGSGTQLSVL.

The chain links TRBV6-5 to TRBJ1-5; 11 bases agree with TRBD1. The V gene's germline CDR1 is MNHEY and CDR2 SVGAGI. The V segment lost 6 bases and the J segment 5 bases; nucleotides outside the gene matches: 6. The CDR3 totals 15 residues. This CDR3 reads CASRRDRGKYQPQHF. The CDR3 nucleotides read TGTGCCAGCAGACGGGACAGGGGGAAGTATCAGCCCCAGCATTTT.

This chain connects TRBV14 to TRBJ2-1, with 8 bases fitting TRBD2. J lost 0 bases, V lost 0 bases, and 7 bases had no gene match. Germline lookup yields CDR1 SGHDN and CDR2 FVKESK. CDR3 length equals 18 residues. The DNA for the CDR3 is TGTGCCAGCAGCCAAGACCCGGGGGGGCCGAGCTCCTACAATGAGCAGTTCTTC. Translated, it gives CASSQDPGGPSSYNEQFF.

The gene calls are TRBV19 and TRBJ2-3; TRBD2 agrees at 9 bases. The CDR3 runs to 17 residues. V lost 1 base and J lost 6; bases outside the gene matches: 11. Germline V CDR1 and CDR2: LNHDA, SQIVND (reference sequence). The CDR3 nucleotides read TGTGCCAGTAGTATAGGGTCCCCGGGACTAGCACCCGATACGCAGTATTTT. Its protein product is CASSIGSPGLAPDTQYF.

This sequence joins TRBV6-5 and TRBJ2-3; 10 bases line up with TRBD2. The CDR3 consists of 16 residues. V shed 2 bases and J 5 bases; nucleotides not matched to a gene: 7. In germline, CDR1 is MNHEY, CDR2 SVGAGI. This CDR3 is CASSYEAGGPRDTQYF. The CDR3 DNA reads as TGTGCCAGCAGTTACGAAGCGGGAGGGCCGAGAGATACGCAGTATTTT.

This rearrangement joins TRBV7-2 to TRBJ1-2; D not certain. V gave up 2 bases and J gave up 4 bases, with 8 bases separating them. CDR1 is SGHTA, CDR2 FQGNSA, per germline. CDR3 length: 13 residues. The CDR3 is CASSLSVPYGYTF. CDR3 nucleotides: TGTGCCAGCAGCTTATCAGTCCCCTATGGCTACACCTTC.

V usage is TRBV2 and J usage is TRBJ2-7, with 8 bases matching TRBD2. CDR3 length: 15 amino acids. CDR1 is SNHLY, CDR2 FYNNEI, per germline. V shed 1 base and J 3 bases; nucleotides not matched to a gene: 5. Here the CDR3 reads CASSEVRREGYEQYF. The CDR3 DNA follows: TGTGCCAGCAGTGAAGTGCGACGGGAGGGCTACGAGCAGTACTTC.

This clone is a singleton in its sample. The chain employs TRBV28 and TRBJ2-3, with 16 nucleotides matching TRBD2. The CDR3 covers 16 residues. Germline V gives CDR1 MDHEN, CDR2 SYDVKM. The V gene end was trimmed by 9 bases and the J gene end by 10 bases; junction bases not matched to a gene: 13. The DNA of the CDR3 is TGTGCCAGTTTAGAGGGACTAGCGGGAGGGCCTTATTCGCAGTATTTT. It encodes CASLEGLAGGPYSQYF.

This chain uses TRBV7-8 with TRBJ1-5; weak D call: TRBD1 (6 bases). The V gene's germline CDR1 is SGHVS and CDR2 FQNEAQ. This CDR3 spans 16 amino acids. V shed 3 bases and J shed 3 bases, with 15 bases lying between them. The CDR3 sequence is CASSLGERGYNQPQHF. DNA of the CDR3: TGTGCCAGCAGCTTGGGGGAGAGGGGGTACAATCAGCCCCAGCATTTT.

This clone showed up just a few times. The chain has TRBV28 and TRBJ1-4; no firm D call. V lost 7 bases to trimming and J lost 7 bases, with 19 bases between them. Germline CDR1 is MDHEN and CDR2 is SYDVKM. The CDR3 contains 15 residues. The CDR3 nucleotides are TGTGCCAGCACCCCGGGAGAGGAGTTCCCTGAAAAACTGTTTTTT. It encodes CASTPGEEFPEKLFF.

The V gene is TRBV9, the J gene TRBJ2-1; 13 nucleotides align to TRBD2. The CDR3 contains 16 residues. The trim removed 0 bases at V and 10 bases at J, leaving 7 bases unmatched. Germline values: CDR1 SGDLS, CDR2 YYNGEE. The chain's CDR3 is CASSVELAGGLGEQFF. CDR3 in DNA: TGTGCCAGCAGCGTAGAACTAGCGGGAGGGCTTGGAGAGCAGTTCTTC.

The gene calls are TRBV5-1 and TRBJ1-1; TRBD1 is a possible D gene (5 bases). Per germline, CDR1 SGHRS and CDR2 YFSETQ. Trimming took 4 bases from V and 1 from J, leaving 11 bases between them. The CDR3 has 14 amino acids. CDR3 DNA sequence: TGCGCCAGCAGCCCGGGACTGACGAACACTGAAGCTTTCTTT. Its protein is CASSPGLTNTEAFF.

CDR3: CASSQVADRDLTEAFF. The CDR3 bases are TGCGCCAGCAGCCAAGTAGCAGACAGGGATTTGACTGAAGCTTTCTTT. V gene TRBV4-3 combines with J gene TRBJ1-1, with TRBD1 matching 7 bases. V shed 1 base, J shed 5 bases, and the junction held 10 bases outside the gene matches. This CDR3 contains 16 residues. Germline-derived CDR1 and CDR2 are LGHNA and YSLEER.

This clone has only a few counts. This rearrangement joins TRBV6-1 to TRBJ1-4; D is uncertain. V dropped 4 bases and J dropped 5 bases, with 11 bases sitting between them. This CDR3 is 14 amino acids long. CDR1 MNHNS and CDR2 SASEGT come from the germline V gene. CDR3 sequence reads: CASSVDIRNEKLFF. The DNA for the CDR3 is TGTGCCAGCAGTGTAGACATACGAAATGAAAAACTGTTTTTT.

The CDR3 sequence is CASRKGNYTGELFF. The CDR3, as DNA: TGTGCCAGCAGGAAGGGGAACTACACCGGGGAGCTGTTTTTT. The chain combines TRBV28 with TRBJ2-2; the D gene is possibly TRBD1 (5 bases). There are 14 residues in the CDR3. Germline V gene data show CDR1 as MDHEN and CDR2 as SYDVKM. With 6 bases removed from V and 3 bases from J, the gap between germline ends came to 11 bases.

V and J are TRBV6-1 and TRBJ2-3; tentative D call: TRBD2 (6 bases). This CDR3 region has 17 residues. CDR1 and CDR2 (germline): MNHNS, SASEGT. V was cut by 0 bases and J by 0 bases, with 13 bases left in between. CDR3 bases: TGTGCCAGCAGTGAAGCGCGGGAAAACGCTAGCACAGATACGCAGTATTTT. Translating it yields CASSEARENASTDTQYF.

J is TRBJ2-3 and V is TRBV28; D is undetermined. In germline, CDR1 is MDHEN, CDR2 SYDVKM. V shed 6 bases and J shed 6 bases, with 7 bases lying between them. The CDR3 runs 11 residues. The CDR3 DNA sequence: TGTGCCAGCAGGAGCGAGGATACGCAGTATTTT. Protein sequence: CASRSEDTQYF. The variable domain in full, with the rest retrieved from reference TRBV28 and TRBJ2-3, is DVKVTQSSRYLVKRTGEKVFLECVQDMDHENMFWYRQDPGLGLRLIYFSYDVKMKEKGDIPEGYSVSREKKERFSLILESASTNQTSMYLCASRSEDTQYFGPGTRLTVL.

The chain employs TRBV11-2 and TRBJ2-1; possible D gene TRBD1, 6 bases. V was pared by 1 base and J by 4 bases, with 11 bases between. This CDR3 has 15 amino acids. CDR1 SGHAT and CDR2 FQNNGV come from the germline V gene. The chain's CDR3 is CASSLGTAPYNEQFF. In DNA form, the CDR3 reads TGTGCCAGCAGCTTAGGGACAGCCCCATACAATGAGCAGTTCTTC.

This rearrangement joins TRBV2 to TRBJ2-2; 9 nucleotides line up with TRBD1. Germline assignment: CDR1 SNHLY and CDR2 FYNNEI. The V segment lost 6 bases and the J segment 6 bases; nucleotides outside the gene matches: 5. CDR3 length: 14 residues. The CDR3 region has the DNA TGTGCCAGCAGGGACAGGGGAACCTCCGGGGAGCTGTTTTTT. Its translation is CASRDRGTSGELFF.

CDR3: CASSQSDSHTDTQYF. The CDR3 bases are TGTGCCAGTAGCCAATCTGACAGCCACACAGATACGCAGTATTTT. The chain employs TRBV19 and TRBJ2-3; D is possibly TRBD1 (5 bases). Germline-derived CDR1 and CDR2 are LNHDA and SQIVND (reference sequence). V lost 6 bases and J lost 2, with 15 bases in between. CDR3 length equals 15 residues. Combining the CDR3 with reference TRBV19 and TRBJ2-3 gives the whole variable domain DGGITQSPKYLFRKEGQNVTLSCEQNLNHDAMYWYRQDPGQGLRLIYYSQIVNDFQKGDIAEGYSVSREKKESFPLTVTSAQKNPTAFYLCASSQSDSHTDTQYFGPGTRLTVL.

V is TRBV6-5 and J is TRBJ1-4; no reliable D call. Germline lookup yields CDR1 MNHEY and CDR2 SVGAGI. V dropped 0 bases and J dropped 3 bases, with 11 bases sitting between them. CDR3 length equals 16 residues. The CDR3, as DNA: TGTGCCAGCAGTTACTCGGATGGCGGTGCTAATGAAAAACTGTTTTTT. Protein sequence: CASSYSDGGANEKLFF.

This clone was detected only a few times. CDR3 nucleotide sequence: TGCGCCAGCAGCAGGGGGGGCTTGGGCGGAAACACCATATATTTT. This gives the protein CASSRGGLGGNTIYF. V gene TRBV5-1 combines with J gene TRBJ1-3; tentatively, D is TRBD1 (6 bases). CDR1 and CDR2 (germline): SGHRS, YFSETQ. The CDR3 has 15 amino acids. Trimming stripped 4 bases from V and 4 bases from J, with 15 bases between.

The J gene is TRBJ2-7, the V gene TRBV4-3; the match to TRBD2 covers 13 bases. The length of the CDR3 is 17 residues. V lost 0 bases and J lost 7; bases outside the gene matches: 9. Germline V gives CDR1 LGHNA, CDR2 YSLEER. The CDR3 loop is CASSQDLTSGGAGEQYF. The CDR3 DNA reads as TGCGCCAGCAGCCAAGATCTCACTAGCGGGGGGGCTGGGGAGCAGTACTTC.

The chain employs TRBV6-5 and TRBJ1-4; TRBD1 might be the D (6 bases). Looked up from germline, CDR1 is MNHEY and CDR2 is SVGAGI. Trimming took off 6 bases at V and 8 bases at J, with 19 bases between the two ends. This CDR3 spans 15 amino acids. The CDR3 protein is CASSPMGGRVEKLFF. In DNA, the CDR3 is TGTGCCAGCAGCCCCATGGGGGGGCGCGTCGAAAAACTGTTTTTT.

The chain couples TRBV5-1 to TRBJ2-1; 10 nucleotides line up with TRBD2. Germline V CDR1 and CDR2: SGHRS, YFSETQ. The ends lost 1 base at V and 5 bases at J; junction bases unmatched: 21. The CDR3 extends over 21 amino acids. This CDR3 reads CASSLTLGTSANGALHNEQFF. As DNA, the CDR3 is TGCGCCAGCAGCTTGACTCTGGGGACTAGCGCCAATGGGGCCCTGCACAATGAGCAGTTCTTC.

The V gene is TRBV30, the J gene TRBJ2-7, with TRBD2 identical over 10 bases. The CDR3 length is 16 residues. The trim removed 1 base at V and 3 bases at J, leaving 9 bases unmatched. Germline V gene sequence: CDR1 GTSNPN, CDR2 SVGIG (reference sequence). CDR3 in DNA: TGTGCCTGGAGTGAACCGAAGCGGGGGGGGTTCTACGAGCAGTACTTC. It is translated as CAWSEPKRGGFYEQYF.